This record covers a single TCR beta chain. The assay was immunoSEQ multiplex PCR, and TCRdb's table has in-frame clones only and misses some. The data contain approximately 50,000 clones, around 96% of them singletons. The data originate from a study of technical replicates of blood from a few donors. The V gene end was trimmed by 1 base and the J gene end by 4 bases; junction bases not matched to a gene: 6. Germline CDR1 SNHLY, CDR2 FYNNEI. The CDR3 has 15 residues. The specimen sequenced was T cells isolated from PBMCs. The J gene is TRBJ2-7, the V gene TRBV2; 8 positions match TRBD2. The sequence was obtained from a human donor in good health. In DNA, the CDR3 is TGTGCCAGCAGTGAAGGGAGCGGGAGTTCGTACGAGCAGTACTTC. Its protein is CASSEGSGSSYEQYF.